The clone carrying this TCR beta chain has more than one count but fewer than ten. Trimming took off 4 bases at V and 0 bases at J, with 10 bases between the two ends. CDR1 is SEHNR, CDR2 FQNEAQ, per germline (reference sequence). The CDR3 consists of 14 residues. These data belong to a study of shared clonotypes between healthy human individuals. The repertoire was sequenced with immunoSEQ multiplex PCR; TCRdb's copy has only in-frame clones and lacks some. The sample gives about 980,000 clones, roughly 72% of which show up once; 1.5% is in the top ten. The TCR comes from a man between 18 and 29 years old in good health. Sequencing input: memory CD4+ T cells sorted from blood. Subset: CD45RA-negative fraction. The chain recombines TRBV7-9 with TRBJ2-7; D is uncertain. The CDR3: CASSYFSDSYEQYF. For the CDR3, the DNA is TGTGCCAGCAGCTACTTCTCGGACTCCTACGAGCAGTACTTC.